These 20 T cell receptor beta chains share one sample of origin, sequenced in a study of identical twins' blood T cells. TCRdb passed the 5' RACE reads through MiXCR, listing each CDR3 protein once. The table has about 370,000 distinct CDR3 sequences, about 28% seen once. Sequences were obtained from PBMCs. The receptor set was obtained from a woman between 18 and 55 years old in good health.

Turning to this clonotype: This sequence may be a read error, since a much larger clone differs from it by one base. This rearrangement joins TRBV9 to TRBJ2-6; D gene uncertain. The CDR3 loop spans 16 amino acids. Germline CDR1 is SGDLS and CDR2 is YYNGEE. CDR3 loop: CASSSGPSSWANVLTF. In DNA form, the CDR3 reads TGTGCCAGCAGCTCAGGACCGAGCTCTTGGGCCAACGTCCTGACTTTC.

Comment on this clonotype: The junction and the germline gene differ at one end; a read error may be behind it. The chain combines TRBV29-1 with TRBJ1-2, with D maybe TRBD1 (5 bases). The CDR3 runs to 11 residues. The germline CDR1 and CDR2 sequences are SQVTM and ANQGSEA. Written as DNA, the CDR3 is TGCAGCGTTGAAGATGGGGCCGGGACCGCCTTC. This codes for CSVEDGAGTAF. Combining the CDR3 with reference TRBV29-1 and TRBJ1-2 gives the whole variable domain SAVISQKPSRDICQRGTSLTIQCQVDSQVTMMFWYRQQPGQSLTLIATANQGSEATYESGFVIDKFPISRPNLTFSTLTVSNMSPEDSSIYLCSVEDGAGTAFGSGTRLTVV.

The chain links TRBV19 to TRBJ1-5; D call uncertain. The germline V gene has CDR1 LNHDA and CDR2 SQIVND (reference sequence). The CDR3 spans 13 residues. Between the trimmed V and J ends, which lost 7 bases and 5 bases, there was a span of 12 bases. The CDR3 is CASTGQTYQPQHF. The CDR3 DNA is TGTGCCAGTACGGGCCAAACTTATCAGCCCCAGCATTTT.

CDR3 sequence reads: CASSPTVRTGELFF. The CDR3 bases are TGTGCCAGTAGTCCGACCGTGAGGACCGGGGAGCTGTTTTTT. The chain employs TRBV19 and TRBJ2-2; the D is unclear. The CDR3 contains 14 residues. V gave up 5 bases and J gave up 5 bases, with 12 bases separating them. The germline V gene encodes CDR1 LNHDA and CDR2 SQIVND (reference sequence).

As to this clonotype: Mismatch with germline at one junction end may stem from a read error. This chain uses TRBV20-1 with TRBJ2-1; maybe TRBD2 (5 bases). Germline CDR1 and CDR2: DFQATT and SNEGSKA (reference sequence). CDR3 length equals 14 residues. CDR3 DNA: TGCAGTGCTAGATATATAAGGACTGTGAATGAGCAGTTCTTT. Residues: CSARYIRTVNEQFF.

The chain uses TRBV7-9 and TRBJ2-5; possible D gene TRBD2, 6 bases. Germline values: CDR1 SEHNR, CDR2 FQNEAQ (reference sequence). The CDR3 spans 14 residues. V was pared by 4 bases and J by 3 bases, with 12 bases between. The CDR3 DNA reads TGTGCCAGCAGCTCCAATAGCGGTGAAGAGACCCAGTACTTC. As protein: CASSSNSGEETQYF.

This clonotype was counted between two and nine times. V usage is TRBV6-1 and J usage is TRBJ2-7; 7 bases are a match to TRBD2. The CDR3 is 15 residues long. The junction had 12 bases not matched to a gene; V was cut back by 3 bases and J by 7 bases. Germline CDR1 reads MNHNS; CDR2 reads SASEGT. The CDR3 region is CASSDSLAKFWEQYF. CDR3 nucleotides: TGTGCCAGCAGTGATTCACTAGCGAAGTTCTGGGAGCAGTACTTC.

A few counts support this clonotype. The chain recombines TRBV6-6 with TRBJ1-4, with TRBD1 matching over 9 bases. The CDR3 is made up of 14 amino acids. CDR1 is MNHNY and CDR2 is SVGAGI in the germline V gene (reference sequence). V lost 6 bases, J lost 5 bases, and 4 bases stayed unmatched. This chain's CDR3 is CASRTGTGNEKLFF. The CDR3 DNA reads as TGTGCCAGCAGAACCGGGACAGGGAATGAAAAACTGTTTTTT.

V gene TRBV27 combines with J gene TRBJ1-5; D is unclear. V lost 8 bases to trimming and J lost 5 bases, with 13 bases between them. CDR3 size: 13 residues. Germline CDR1 MNHEY, CDR2 SMNVEV (reference sequence). CDR3 residues: CASSPAFYQPQHF. In DNA, the CDR3 is TGTGCCAGCTCTCCGGCCTTCTATCAGCCCCAGCATTTT.

J is TRBJ1-3 and V is TRBV20-1; D not certain. Deletions cut 5 bases from V and 0 bases from J, with 20 bases between. CDR1 is DFQATT and CDR2 is SNEGSKA in the germline V gene (reference sequence). The CDR3 runs 17 residues. The CDR3 DNA reads as TGCAGTGCTGGGTCGGGGAGGCAGGAACACTCTGGAAACACCATATATTTT. This translates into CSAGSGRQEHSGNTIYF.

This clonotype was seen a few times. The chain combines TRBV5-1 with TRBJ2-3; TRBD2 agrees at 7 bases. J gave up 0 bases and V 4 bases, and 5 bases lay outside the gene matches. The CDR3 runs to 15 residues. The V gene's germline CDR1 is SGHRS and CDR2 YFSETQ. CDR3 loop: CASSHRSGSTDTQYF. CDR3 bases: TGCGCCAGCAGCCATCGTAGCGGGAGCACAGATACGCAGTATTTT.

The J gene is TRBJ1-5, the V gene TRBV6-2 or TRBV6-3, with D uncertain. Trimming shortened V by 10 bases and J by 7 bases, and 17 bases separated the two germline ends. Per the germline V gene, CDR1 is MNHEY and CDR2 is SVGEGT. The CDR3 consists of 13 residues. The CDR3 nucleotides are TGTGCCACCACGGACCAGTCCAGACAGCCCCAGCATTTT. It codes for CATTDQSRQPQHF.

As for this clonotype: This may stem from a read error, because a much larger clone lies one nucleotide away. The rearrangement uses TRBV7-9 and TRBJ1-5, with 7 positions matching TRBD1. V shed 2 bases and J 0 bases; nucleotides not matched to a gene: 16. The CDR3 has 20 residues. The germline V gene has CDR1 SEHNR and CDR2 FQNEAQ (reference sequence). CDR3 loop: CASSLYILGQIVYSNQPQHF. The CDR3 DNA reads as TGTGCCAGCAGCTTATATATTCTGGGACAGATAGTGTATAGCAATCAGCCCCAGCATTTT.

This clonotype was detected many times. V is TRBV5-1 and J is TRBJ1-2; no clear D gene. Trimming removed 0 bases at V and 3 bases at J, with 6 bases between. Germline CDR1 and CDR2: SGHRS and YFSETQ. This CDR3 has 13 amino acids. The CDR3 spells CASSLGGDYGYTF. In nucleotides, the CDR3 is TGCGCCAGCAGCTTGGGTGGGGACTATGGCTACACCTTC.

As concerns this clonotype: A much larger clone differs by one base, so this may be a read error. The CDR3 sequence is CASSRTGTGINYCYTF. CDR3 coding DNA: TGTGCCAGCAGCAGGACCGGGACAGGAATTAATTATTGCTACACCTTC. This chain connects TRBV7-9 to TRBJ1-2; 8 bases are a match to TRBD1. CDR1 and CDR2 from the germline V gene are SEHNR and FQNEAQ (reference sequence). The CDR3 extends over 16 amino acids. The V gene end was trimmed by 5 bases and the J gene end by 9 bases; junction bases not matched to a gene: 17.

About this clonotype: One end of the junction varies from germline; a read error may be responsible. The V call is TRBV20-1, the J call TRBJ2-2; a weak D match, TRBD2 (6 bases). Looked up from germline, CDR1 is DFQATT and CDR2 is SNEGSKA (reference sequence). The CDR3 is made up of 14 amino acids. The CDR3 DNA sequence: TGCGGTGCTAGATTTTGGGACTCGGCCGGGGAGCTGTTTTTT. Translating gives CGARFWDSAGELFF.

The rearrangement uses TRBV30 and TRBJ1-3; D is ambiguous. Trimming left V 5 bases short and J 2 bases short, with 4 bases between. The CDR3 spans 11 residues. The V gene's germline CDR1 is GTSNPN and CDR2 SVGIG (reference sequence). CDR3 loop: CAWGPGNTIYF. As DNA, the CDR3 is TGTGCCTGGGGCCCTGGAAACACCATATATTTT.

The chain employs TRBV2 and TRBJ2-4; TRBD1 matches at 7 bases. V shed 6 bases, J shed 8 bases, and the junction held 4 bases outside the gene matches. The germline V gene has CDR1 SNHLY and CDR2 FYNNEI. The CDR3 is made up of 12 amino acids. CDR3 sequence (DNA): TGTGCCAGCAGGCGACAGGGAGACATTCAGTACTTC. Translated: CASRRQGDIQYF. Full variable domain (missing parts from reference TRBV2 and TRBJ2-4): EPEVTQTPSHQVTQMGQEVILRCVPISNHLYFYWYRQILGQKVEFLVSFYNNEISEKSEIFDDQFSVERPDGSNFTLKIRSTKLEDSAMYFCASRRQGDIQYFGAGTRLSVL.

This clonotype appeared a few times. The chain has TRBV7-9 and TRBJ1-3; D is unclear. V dropped 6 bases and J dropped 4 bases, with 16 bases sitting between them. Looked up from germline, CDR1 is SEHNR and CDR2 is FQNEAQ (reference sequence). This CDR3 has 15 amino acids. CDR3 sequence reads: CASRSSSVGGNTIYF. CDR3 DNA sequence: TGTGCCAGCAGATCATCTTCCGTCGGCGGAAACACCATATATTTT.

This chain uses TRBV20-1 with TRBJ1-2; D unclear. Germline CDR1 and CDR2: DFQATT and SNEGSKA (reference sequence). This CDR3 is 13 amino acids long. CDR3 protein: CIGFSGVGYGYTF. The CDR3 DNA follows: TGCATCGGATTCTCCGGGGTGGGGTATGGCTACACCTTC.